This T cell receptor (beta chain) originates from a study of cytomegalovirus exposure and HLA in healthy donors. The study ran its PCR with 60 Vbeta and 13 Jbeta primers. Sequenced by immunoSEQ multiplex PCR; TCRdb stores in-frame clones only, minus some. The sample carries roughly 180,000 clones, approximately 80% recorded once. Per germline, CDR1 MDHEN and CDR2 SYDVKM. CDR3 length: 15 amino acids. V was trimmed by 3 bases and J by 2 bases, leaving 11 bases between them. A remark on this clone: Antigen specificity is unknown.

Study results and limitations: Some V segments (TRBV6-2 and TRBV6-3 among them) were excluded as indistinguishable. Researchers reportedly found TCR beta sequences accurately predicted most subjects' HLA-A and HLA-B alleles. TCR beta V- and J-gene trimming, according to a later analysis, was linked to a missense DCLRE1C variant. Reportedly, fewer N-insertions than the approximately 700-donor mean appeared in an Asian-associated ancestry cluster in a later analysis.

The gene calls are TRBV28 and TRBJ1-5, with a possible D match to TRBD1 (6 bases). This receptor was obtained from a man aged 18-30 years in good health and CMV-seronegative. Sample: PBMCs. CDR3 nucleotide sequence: TGTGCCAGCAGTTTGCCTCAGGGGCGCAATCAGCCCCAGCATTTT. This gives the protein CASSLPQGRNQPQHF.